These 15 T cell receptor beta chains came from one sample sequenced in a study of low-dose radiotherapy and immunotherapy resistance in tumors. With TRAV- and TRBV-specific primers, first-strand cDNA was made, covering the alpha and beta chains. For amplifying TCRs, the PCR ran for 15 to 20 cycles with Phusion, which was used together with a constant-region primer and the adapter on the V primers. TCRdb re-analysed the reads in MiXCR, keeping a single row per CDR3 protein. The sample lists 95,000 to 100,000 distinct CDR3 sequences, less than 25% occurring once. The time point: after trial treatment. Documented treatment: LDRT plus nivolumab, ipilimumab, low-dose cyclophosphamide and aspirin (RACIN trial). Specimen: PBMCs, collected after low-dose radiotherapy plus immunotherapy. All receptors derive from a male donor with prostate cancer.

In its sample, this clonotype was seen many times. The chain has TRBV24-1 and TRBJ2-2; TRBD1 is a possible D gene (6 bases). V lost 2 bases and J lost 0, with 12 bases in between. CDR1 and CDR2 from the germline V gene are KGHDR and SFDVKD. The CDR3 has 17 residues. The CDR3 here is CATSDSTGKSNTGELFF. The CDR3, as DNA: TGTGCCACCAGTGATTCGACAGGCAAATCGAACACCGGGGAGCTGTTTTTT.

In this sample, this clonotype turned up many times. The chain joins TRBV29-1 to TRBJ2-1; 7 bases line up with TRBD1. The V segment lost 7 bases and the J segment 8 bases; nucleotides outside the gene matches: 5. Germline assignment: CDR1 SQVTM and CDR2 ANQGSEA. The CDR3 is 11 residues long. CDR3 bases: TGCAGCGGCTACAGGGGAGATGAGCAGTTCTTC. This gives the protein CSGYRGDEQFF.

This clonotype occurred many times. The chain couples TRBV7-9 to TRBJ1-2; D might be TRBD1 (5 bases). Trimming removed 5 bases at V and 7 bases at J, with 14 bases between. The CDR3 is 13 residues long. Germline assignment: CDR1 SEHNR and CDR2 FQNEAQ (reference sequence). The CDR3: CASSEQGSIGYTF. CDR3 nucleotides: TGTGCCAGCAGCGAGCAGGGTAGTATTGGCTACACCTTC.

This clonotype was picked up many times. This chain connects TRBV20-1 to TRBJ1-1; no firm D call. Trimming took off 4 bases at V and 3 bases at J, with 9 bases between the two ends. Germline-derived CDR1 and CDR2 are DFQATT and SNEGSKA (reference sequence). The CDR3 is 12 residues long. Here the CDR3 reads CSATPEHTEAFF. CDR3 coding DNA: TGCAGTGCTACCCCTGAACACACTGAAGCTTTCTTT.

This clonotype was detected ten times or more. V and J are TRBV6-2 or TRBV6-3 and TRBJ2-7, with 8 bases matching TRBD1. Losses at the gene ends were 4 bases for V and 0 bases for J; bases not matched to a gene: 2. This CDR3 is 14 amino acids long. Looked up from germline, CDR1 is MNHEY and CDR2 is SVGEGT. For the CDR3, the DNA is TGTGCCAGCAGTTTCCAGGGGGCCTCCTACGAGCAGTACTTC. Translating gives CASSFQGASYEQYF.

This clonotype was counted only a few times. The chain is built from TRBV5-6 and TRBJ2-3, with 16 bases fitting TRBD2. The CDR3 spans 20 residues. Germline values: CDR1 SGHDT, CDR2 YYEEEE. With 1 base clipped from V and 1 base from J, the junction kept 9 bases outside the gene matches. In nucleotides, the CDR3 is TGTGCCAGCAGCTTGACTACCGGGACTAGCGGGGGGGCCGGCACAGATACGCAGTATTTT. It specifies CASSLTTGTSGGAGTDTQYF.

The DNA of the CDR3 is TGTGCCAGCAGTTCGACTAGCGGGGGGTCACAAGAGACCCAGTACTTC. This encodes CASSSTSGGSQETQYF. The chain couples TRBV7-6 to TRBJ2-5; 13 bases fit TRBD2. There are 16 residues in the CDR3. V shed 6 bases and J 2 bases; nucleotides not matched to a gene: 6. Germline V gene data show CDR1 as SGHVS and CDR2 as FNYEAQ.

This clonotype was recorded many times. The CDR3 protein is CASSWEFGGANVLTF. Here the CDR3 DNA reads TGCGCCAGCAGCTGGGAGTTCGGTGGGGCCAACGTCCTGACTTTC. The rearrangement joins TRBV5-1 to TRBJ2-6, with D possibly being TRBD2 (5 bases). This CDR3 spans 15 amino acids. Germline V gene data show CDR1 as SGHRS and CDR2 as YFSETQ. V lost 3 bases and J lost 3, with 10 bases in between.

This clonotype has at least ten counts. The chain joins TRBV7-2 to TRBJ1-1; weak D call: TRBD1 (6 bases). Germline loops: CDR1 SGHTA, CDR2 FQGNSA. Trimming took 3 bases from V and 1 from J, leaving 18 bases between them. This CDR3 has 17 residues. Here the CDR3 reads CASSFPPGGAGNTEAFF. CDR3 coding DNA: TGTGCCAGCAGCTTCCCCCCGGGGGGCGCCGGGAACACTGAAGCTTTCTTT.

This clonotype was seen repeatedly, ten times or more. The chain combines TRBV3-1 with TRBJ2-1; 10 nucleotides align to TRBD2. The V gene end was trimmed by 2 bases and the J gene end by 8 bases; junction bases not matched to a gene: 6. CDR1 is LGHDT, CDR2 YNNKEL, per germline (reference sequence). The CDR3 is 15 residues long. CDR3 sequence reads: CASSQPSGGAYEQFF. The DNA of the CDR3 is TGTGCCAGCAGCCAACCGAGCGGGGGGGCCTATGAGCAGTTCTTC.

This clonotype was seen repeatedly, ten times or more. This chain links TRBV6-5 with TRBJ1-4; D gene unclear. Germline V lookup: CDR1 MNHEY, CDR2 SVGAGI. The CDR3 totals 13 residues. Trimming removed 5 bases at V and 8 bases at J, with 12 bases between. CDR3 nucleotide sequence: TGTGCCAGCAGTAACCCTGACCGGGAAAAACTGTTTTTT. Protein sequence: CASSNPDREKLFF.

Only a few counts were recorded for this clonotype. No DNA is shown, since the ends of the CDR3 on it are uncertain; the CDR3 is the one TCRdb lists. The chain joins TRBV3-1 to TRBJ2-2; the D call TRBD2 from the table was never checked on the DNA. The germline CDR1 and CDR2 sequences are LGHDT and YNNKEL (reference sequence). The CDR3 sequence runs 16 residues, both termini included. The CDR3 reads CASRVAGGRTGELFFF.

This clonotype showed up many times. The chain recombines TRBV10-3 with TRBJ1-6; 7 bases are a match to TRBD1. The CDR3 covers 12 residues. Germline-derived CDR1 and CDR2 are ENHRY and SYGVKD. V trimming: 10 bases; J trimming: 7 bases; junction bases outside the gene matches: 4. CDR3 sequence reads: CATETGNSPLHF. CDR3 sequence (DNA): TGTGCCACCGAGACAGGGAATTCACCCCTCCACTTT.

Ten or more counts support this clonotype. The chain combines TRBV7-2 with TRBJ2-5, with 9 bases aligning to TRBD2. CDR3 length equals 15 residues. J lost 3 bases, V lost 0 bases, and 2 bases had no gene match. CDR1 is SGHTA, CDR2 FQGNSA, per germline. The DNA of the CDR3 is TGTGCCAGCAGCTTAGCGCGCGGGGGGGAAGAGACCCAGTACTTC. Protein sequence: CASSLARGGEETQYF.

This clonotype has a count of ten or more. This chain joins TRBV29-1 and TRBJ2-5, with D possibly being TRBD1 (5 bases). V was clipped by 5 bases and J by 5 bases, with 15 bases between them. The germline V gene encodes CDR1 SQVTM and CDR2 ANQGSEA. The CDR3 has 13 residues. The CDR3 spells CSVPGQRGETQYF. The CDR3 nucleotides are TGCAGCGTTCCCGGTCAAAGGGGCGAGACCCAGTACTTC.